This T cell receptor (beta chain) was recorded in a study of CXCR3-negative and CXCR3-positive naive CD8 T cells. The authors made the TRB cDNA libraries by 5' RACE using UMI labels. TCRdb re-called the 5' RACE reads; one entry per CDR3 protein, DNA not given. The listing records roughly 100,000 distinct CDR3 sequences. CD45RO-CCR7+CD27+CD95- defined naive CD8+ T cells. The CDR3 is 16 amino acids. Comments on this clonotype: No antigen is known for it.

Broader study findings: Relative to CXCR3-negative naive cells, CXCR3-positive naive cells had more hydrophobic TRB CDR3s. TRBV-TRBJ usage matched between naive CXCR3-negative and CXCR3-positive cells but not between memory cells.

This chain links TRBV12-3 or TRBV12-4 with TRBJ2-3. The sequencing input was naive CXCR3+ CD8+ T cells from blood. Subset: CD45RO-CCR7+CD27+CD95- naive CD8+ T cells expressing CXCR3 (TNR3+). This clonotype was sampled from a human donor in good health. Some clones in this sample may be carry-over from other donors' samples. The CDR3 sequence is CASSLAGHYSTDTQYF.